This T cell receptor beta chain was identified during a study of T cell responses to AZD1222 COVID-19 vaccine. Method: immunoSEQ multiplex PCR; TCRdb's copy keeps in-frame clones and lacks some. The sample lists around 160,000 clones; 91% were seen once. The CDR3 has 15 amino acids. Germline-derived CDR1 and CDR2 are SEHNR and FQNEAQ (reference sequence). Trimming took 7 bases from V and 0 from J, leaving 16 bases between them. The receptor's source is an adult in good health. The chain recombines TRBV7-9 with TRBJ2-7; D might be TRBD1 (6 bases). This sample comprised peripheral blood, obtained on day 0 of AZD1222 vaccination. CDR3 DNA sequence: TGTGCCAGCACCGTCTTGACAGGTGGCTCCTACGAGCAGTACTTC. It encodes CASTVLTGGSYEQYF.